This TCR beta chain was observed in a study of T cell responses to AZD1222 COVID-19 vaccine. Study-wide results and limits: Elevations in Spike-specific TCR breadth and depth followed administration of two AZD1222 doses. White British ancestry dominated among donors, who included more females, and clonal diversity was possibly underestimated. Seropositivity was recorded at baseline in only a handful of AZD1222 recipients.

The assay was immunoSEQ multiplex PCR, and TCRdb's table has in-frame clones only and misses some. This table has about 120,000 clones, 75% to 90% appearing once. Comments on this clone: Its antigen is unidentified.

The source was peripheral blood, collected on day 0 of MenACWY control vaccination. This sequence originates from an adult in good health.

The CDR3 bases are TGTGCCAGCAGCCGAACACAGACCCAGACCTATGGCTACACCTTC. Translation gives CASSRTQTQTYGYTF. The rearrangement joins TRBV5-4 to TRBJ1-2; D uncertain. The germline CDR1 and CDR2 sequences are SGHNT and YYREEE (reference sequence). V was shortened by 4 bases and J by 4 bases, with 17 bases between the two germline ends. This CDR3 comprises 15 residues.